This record looks at one T cell receptor (beta chain) sequence and its context. The data are from a study of blood T cell repertoires in COVID-19. Study as a whole: From T cells, B-cell-depleted T cells, or PBMCs came the material, which was cDNA or gDNA.

The ends were cut back, 6 bases at V and 5 bases at J, with 11 bases in the middle. Germline V gene lookup returns CDR1 MNHEY and CDR2 SVGAGI. This CDR3 comprises 13 residues. Original handling: By means of reference gene primer amplification, nucleated cell counts were estimated. Profiled with immunoSEQ multiplex PCR; TCRdb holds only in-frame clones, not every one. V and J calls and clone size are as listed in that table; D and trimming were resolved from the DNA. The repertoire includes some 170,000 clones, 70% to 90% of them detected once, and around 5.9% sits in the top ten. Participants' reported clinical history set cohort assignment.

This TCR came from a middle-aged man who had recovered from COVID-19. Specimen: PBMCs or T cells enriched from blood (not recorded which). The rearrangement joins TRBV6-5 to TRBJ2-1, with D possibly matching TRBD2 (7 bases). CDR3 loop: CASRGGADNEQFF. In DNA form, the CDR3 reads TGTGCCAGCAGAGGGGGGGCGGACAATGAGCAGTTCTTC.